Below are 8 T cell receptor beta chains sequenced from a single sample in a study of neoadjuvant anti-PD-1 for oral cavity cancer. Assay used: immunoSEQ multiplex PCR; TCRdb lists only in-frame clones, some missing. The sample contains some 22,000 clones, 25% to 35% of which appear only once. Time point: after neoadjuvant nivolumab, at surgical resection. Specimen: tumor tissue, collected after nivolumab (anti-PD-1) treatment. The receptors originated from a person between 40 and 80 years old with oral cavity squamous cell carcinoma.

This clone was seen once. The CDR3 DNA sequence: TGTGCCAGCAGCCCAATAGCGGATTCCTCCTACGAGCAGTACTTC. This gives the protein CASSPIADSSYEQYF. V usage is TRBV27 and J usage is TRBJ2-7, with a possible D match to TRBD2 (6 bases). The CDR3 contains 15 residues. CDR1 and CDR2 from the germline V gene are MNHEY and SMNVEV (reference sequence). Trimming took 6 bases from V and 0 from J, leaving 15 bases between them.

J is TRBJ1-5 and V is TRBV28; D is undetermined. Trimming left V 5 bases short and J 0 bases short, with 8 bases between. The length of the CDR3 is 14 residues. Germline V lookup: CDR1 MDHEN, CDR2 SYDVKM. The CDR3 DNA reads as TGTGCCAGCAGTAAAGATTATAGCAATCAGCCCCAGCATTTT. Its protein product is CASSKDYSNQPQHF.

This chain joins TRBV27 and TRBJ1-2; 11 bases are shared with TRBD1. Germline V gene sequence: CDR1 MNHEY, CDR2 SMNVEV (reference sequence). This CDR3 has 14 residues. V was clipped by 10 bases and J by 8 bases; unmatched bases: 12. The CDR3 is CATTRTGGSRGYTF. The CDR3 nucleotides are TGTGCCACCACACGGACAGGGGGCTCGAGAGGCTACACCTTC.

Only a few counts were recorded for this clone. CDR3 coding DNA: TGCGCCAGCAGCTTCGCGTTCCTCAGGGTAGATGAGCAGTTCTTC. Its translation: CASSFAFLRVDEQFF. This chain connects TRBV5-1 to TRBJ2-1, with D possibly matching TRBD1 (5 bases). V lost 2 bases and J 8 bases, leaving 17 bases between the germline ends. From germline, CDR1 is SGHRS and CDR2 YFSETQ. CDR3 length: 15 amino acids.

The V call is TRBV7-8, the J call TRBJ2-1, with 7 bases lining up with TRBD2. This CDR3 region has 13 residues. The germline V gene encodes CDR1 SGHVS and CDR2 FQNEAQ. The ends lost 5 bases at V and 7 bases at J; junction bases unmatched: 5. CDR3 nucleotide sequence: TGTGCCAGCAGCAAAGGACTAGTTAATGAGCAGTTCTTC. It is translated as CASSKGLVNEQFF.

V gene TRBV25-1 combines with J gene TRBJ2-7, with 8 bases lining up with TRBD2. The V gene's germline CDR1 is MGHDK and CDR2 SYGVNS. The trim removed 3 bases at V and 4 bases at J, leaving 8 bases unmatched. The CDR3 totals 15 residues. CDR3: CASSEVTGGPYEQYF. The CDR3, as DNA: TGTGCCAGCAGTGAGGTTACGGGAGGGCCGTACGAGCAGTACTTC.

The chain joins TRBV27 to TRBJ1-5, with D unresolved. The V end was cut by 5 bases, the J end by 6 bases, with 8 bases between. Germline V gives CDR1 MNHEY, CDR2 SMNVEV (reference sequence). The CDR3 length is 12 residues. CDR3 sequence (DNA): TGTGCCAGCAGTCGAGTAGGTCAGCCCCAGCATTTT. Its translation is CASSRVGQPQHF.

The genes are TRBV9 and TRBJ2-5; D tentatively fits TRBD1 or TRBD2 (6 bases each). With 0 bases removed from V and 5 bases from J, the gap between germline ends came to 11 bases. Germline lookup yields CDR1 SGDLS and CDR2 YYNGEE. This CDR3 contains 14 residues. The CDR3 region has the DNA TGTGCCAGCAGCGTAGCTGGAGGGGGGGAGACCCAGTACTTC. Its protein is CASSVAGGGETQYF.